This entry describes one T cell receptor beta chain. Its antigen is as yet unknown. Germline V gives CDR1 SGHRS, CDR2 YFSETQ. Trimming left V 2 bases short and J 0 bases short, with 5 bases between. The CDR3 extends over 14 amino acids. Some clones are missing from TCRdb's copy, which holds only in-frame ones; the method was immunoSEQ multiplex PCR. The sample includes tens of thousands of clones, about 96% of them seen just once. Time point reported: recipient sample about 28 days before transplant, after cytoreduction. The source of the sample is a study of T cell clonotyping in hematopoietic cell transplantation. Looking at the study overall: Recipients' pretransplant samples followed cytoreduction. Regarding the study as a whole: Recipient TCR diversity dropped after transplant; expanded clonotypes rose from day 30 to 180.

V is TRBV5-1 and J is TRBJ1-4, with no clear D. This clonotype was obtained from a woman aged 45-60 years with acute myeloid leukemia. Some clones in this sample may be carry-over from other donors' samples. Specimen: peripheral blood mononuclear cells, collected before stem cell transplant. In nucleotides, the CDR3 is TGCGCCAGCAGCTTCGGGCCAACTAATGAAAAACTGTTTTTT. This codes for CASSFGPTNEKLFF.